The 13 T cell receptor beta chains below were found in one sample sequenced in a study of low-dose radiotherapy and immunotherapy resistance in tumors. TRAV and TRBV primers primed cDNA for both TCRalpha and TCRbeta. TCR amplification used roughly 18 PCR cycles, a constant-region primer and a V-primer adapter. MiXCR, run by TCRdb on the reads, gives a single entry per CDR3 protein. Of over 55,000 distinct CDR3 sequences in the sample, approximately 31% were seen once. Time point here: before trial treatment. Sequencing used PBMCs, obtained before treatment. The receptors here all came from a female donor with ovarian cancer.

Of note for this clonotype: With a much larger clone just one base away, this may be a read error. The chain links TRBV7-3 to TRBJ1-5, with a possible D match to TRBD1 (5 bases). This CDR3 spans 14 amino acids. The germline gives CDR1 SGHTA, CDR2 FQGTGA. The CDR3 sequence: CASSLGDSNQPQLF. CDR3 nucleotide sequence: TGTGCCAGCAGCTTAGGAGACAGCAATCAGCCCCAGCTTTTT.

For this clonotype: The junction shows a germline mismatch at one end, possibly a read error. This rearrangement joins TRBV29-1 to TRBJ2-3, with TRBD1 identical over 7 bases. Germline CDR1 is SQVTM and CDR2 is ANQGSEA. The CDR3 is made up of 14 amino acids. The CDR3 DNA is TGCAGCGTGGAAGACAGGGTTAACACAGATACGCAGTATTTT. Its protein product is CSVEDRVNTDTQYF.

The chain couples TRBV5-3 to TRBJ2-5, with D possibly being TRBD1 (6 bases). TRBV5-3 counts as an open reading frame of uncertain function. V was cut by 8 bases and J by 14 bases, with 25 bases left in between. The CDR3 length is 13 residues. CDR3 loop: CASSSGTQTVRYF. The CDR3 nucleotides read TGTGCCAGCAGTTCAGGGACACAGACAGTGCGTTACTTC.

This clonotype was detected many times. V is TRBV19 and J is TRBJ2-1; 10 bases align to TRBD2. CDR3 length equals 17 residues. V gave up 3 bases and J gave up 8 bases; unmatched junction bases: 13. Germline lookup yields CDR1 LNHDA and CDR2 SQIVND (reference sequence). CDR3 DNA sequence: TGTGCCAGTAGTATGCTGTGGTTGTCTAGCGGGGGTTATGAGCAGTTCTTC. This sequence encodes CASSMLWLSSGGYEQFF.

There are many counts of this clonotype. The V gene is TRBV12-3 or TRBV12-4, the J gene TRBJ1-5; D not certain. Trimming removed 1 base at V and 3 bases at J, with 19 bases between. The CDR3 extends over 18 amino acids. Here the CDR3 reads CASSLDLGGGLNNQPQHF. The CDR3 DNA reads TGTGCCAGCAGTTTAGATCTTGGAGGCGGGTTGAACAATCAGCCCCAGCATTTT.

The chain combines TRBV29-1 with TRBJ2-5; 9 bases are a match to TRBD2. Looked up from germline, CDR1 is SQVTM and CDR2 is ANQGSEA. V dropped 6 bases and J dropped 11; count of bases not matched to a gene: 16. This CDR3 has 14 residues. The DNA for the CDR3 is TGCAGCGTCACAGGGACTAGCAACTACAATGAGCAGTACTTC. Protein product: CSVTGTSNYNEQYF.

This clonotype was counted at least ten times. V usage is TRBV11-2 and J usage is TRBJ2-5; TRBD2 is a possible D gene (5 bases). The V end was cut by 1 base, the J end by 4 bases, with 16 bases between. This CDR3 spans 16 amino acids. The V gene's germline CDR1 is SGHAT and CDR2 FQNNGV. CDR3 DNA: TGTGCCAGCAGCTTAGGTGTAGAGTTCCGGGGAGAGACCCAGTACTTC. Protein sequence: CASSLGVEFRGETQYF. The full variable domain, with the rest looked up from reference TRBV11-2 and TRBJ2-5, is EAGVAQSPRYKIIEKRQSVAFWCNPISGHATLYWYQQILGQGPKLLIQFQNNGVVDDSQLPKDRFSAERLKGVDSTLKIQPAKLEDSAVYLCASSLGVEFRGETQYFGPGTRLLVL.

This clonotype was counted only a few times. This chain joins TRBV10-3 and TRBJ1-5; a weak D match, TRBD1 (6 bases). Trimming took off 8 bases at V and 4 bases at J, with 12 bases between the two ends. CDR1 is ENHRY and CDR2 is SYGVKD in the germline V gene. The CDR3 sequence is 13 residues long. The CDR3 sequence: CAIGGQANQPQHF. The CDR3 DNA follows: TGTGCCATCGGGGGGCAGGCGAATCAGCCCCAGCATTTT.

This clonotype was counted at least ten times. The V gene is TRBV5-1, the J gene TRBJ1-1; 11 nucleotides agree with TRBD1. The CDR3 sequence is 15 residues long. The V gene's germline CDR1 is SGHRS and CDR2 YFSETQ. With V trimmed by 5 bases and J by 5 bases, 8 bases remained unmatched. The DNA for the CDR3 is TGCGCCAGCAGTCCAGGACAGGGGGCATTTACTGAAGCTTTCTTT. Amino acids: CASSPGQGAFTEAFF.

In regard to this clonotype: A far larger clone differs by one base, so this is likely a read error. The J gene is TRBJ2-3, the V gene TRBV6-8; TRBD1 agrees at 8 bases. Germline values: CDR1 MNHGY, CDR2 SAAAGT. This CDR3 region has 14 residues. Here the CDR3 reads CASSAGQDTETQYF. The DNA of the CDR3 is TGTGCCAGCAGTGCGGGACAGGACACAGAAACGCAGTATTTT.

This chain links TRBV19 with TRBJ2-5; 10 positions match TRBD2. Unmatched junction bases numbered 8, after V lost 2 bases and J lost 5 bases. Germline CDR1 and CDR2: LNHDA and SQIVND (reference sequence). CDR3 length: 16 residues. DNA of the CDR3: TGTGCCAGTAGTATACAAAGGACTAGCGGAGGGGAGACCCAGTACTTC. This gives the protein CASSIQRTSGGETQYF.

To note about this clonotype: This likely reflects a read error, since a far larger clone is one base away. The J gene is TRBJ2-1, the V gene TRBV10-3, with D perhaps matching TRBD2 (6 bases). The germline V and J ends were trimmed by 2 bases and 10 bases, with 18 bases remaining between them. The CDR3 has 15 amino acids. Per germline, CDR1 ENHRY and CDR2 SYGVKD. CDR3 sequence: CAISEATGTGYEQFF. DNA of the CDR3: TGTGCCATCAGTGAGGCTACCGGGACTGGCTACGAGCAGTTCTTC.

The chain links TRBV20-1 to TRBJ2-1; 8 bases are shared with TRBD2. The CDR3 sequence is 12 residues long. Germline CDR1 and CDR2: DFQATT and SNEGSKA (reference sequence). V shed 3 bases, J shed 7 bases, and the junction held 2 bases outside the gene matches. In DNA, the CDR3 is TGCAGTGCTAGGGCGGGAGGTAATGAGCAGTTCTTC. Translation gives CSARAGGNEQFF.